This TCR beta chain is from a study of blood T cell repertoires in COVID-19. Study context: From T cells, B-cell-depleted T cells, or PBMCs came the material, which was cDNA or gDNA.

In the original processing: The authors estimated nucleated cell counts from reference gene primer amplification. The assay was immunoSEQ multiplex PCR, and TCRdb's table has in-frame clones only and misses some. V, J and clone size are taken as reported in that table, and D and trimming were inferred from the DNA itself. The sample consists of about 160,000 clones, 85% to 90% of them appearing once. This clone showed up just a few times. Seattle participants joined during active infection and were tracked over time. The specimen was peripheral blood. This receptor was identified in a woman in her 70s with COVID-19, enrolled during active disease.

As DNA, the CDR3 is TGTGCCAGCAGTTACTCGATGGGCGGAGGGTCAGAGACCCAGTACTTC. Translated: CASSYSMGGGSETQYF. The chain couples TRBV6-2 or TRBV6-3 to TRBJ2-5; tentative D call: TRBD2 (6 bases). The CDR3 loop spans 16 amino acids. Germline CDR1 MNHEY, CDR2 SVGEGT. The germline V and J ends were trimmed by 0 bases and 4 bases, with 15 bases remaining between them.